The next 30 T cell receptor beta chains were all read from a single sample in a study of T-cell reconstitution after alpha-beta-depleted transplantation in children. Unique molecular identifiers were built into the TCRbeta library. MiXCR, applied by TCRdb to the PCR reads, yields one record per CDR3 protein. The sample yields about 290,000 distinct CDR3 sequences, roughly a tenth seen once. The material was PBMCs, obtained before TCRalphabeta/CD19-depleted stem cell transplant. These receptors all stem from a boy less than two years old with acute myeloid leukemia, due to receive a stem cell transplant.

This clonotype came up many times. The CDR3 region has the DNA TGTGCCAGCAGTTACTCGATCCGTTCAGCCGGGGAGACCCAGTACTTC. This encodes CASSYSIRSAGETQYF. The rearrangement joins TRBV6-2 or TRBV6-3 to TRBJ2-5; D call uncertain. The CDR3 totals 16 residues. The V and J ends lost 0 bases and 5 bases respectively, with 16 bases between them. Germline-derived CDR1 and CDR2 are MNHEY and SVGEGT.

This clonotype has a count of ten or more. The chain carries TRBV7-2 and TRBJ2-3, with 8 bases matching TRBD1. The CDR3 runs to 14 residues. Germline CDR1 is SGHTA and CDR2 is FQGNSA. Trimming cost V 4 bases and J 3 bases; bases outside gene matches: 3. The CDR3 bases are TGTGCCAGCAGCTCTCAGGGGGCAACAGATACGCAGTATTTT. Its translation is CASSSQGATDTQYF.

This clonotype appeared a few times. The chain couples TRBV7-2 to TRBJ2-3; 8 bases are shared with TRBD2. The CDR3 totals 15 residues. Germline V CDR1 and CDR2: SGHTA, FQGNSA. Trimming at V came to 3 bases and at J to 3 bases, leaving 5 bases not matched to a gene. Here the CDR3 DNA reads TGTGCCAGCAGCTTTCGGAGACTAGCGACAGATACGCAGTATTTT. Residues: CASSFRRLATDTQYF.

In its sample, this clonotype was seen a few times. CDR3 amino acids: CASRLAGTGQETQYF. CDR3 bases: TGTGCCAGCAGACTCGCCGGGACAGGGCAAGAGACCCAGTACTTC. J is TRBJ2-5 and V is TRBV6-5; 9 bases match TRBD1. The V and J ends lost 6 bases and 2 bases, in that order; junction bases with no gene match: 7. Germline assignment: CDR1 MNHEY and CDR2 SVGAGI. The CDR3 loop spans 15 amino acids.

At least ten counts were recorded for this clonotype. The chain is built from TRBV12-3 or TRBV12-4 and TRBJ2-4; weak D call: TRBD1 (5 bases). Trimming removed 1 base at V and 2 bases at J, with 9 bases between. The CDR3 is 15 amino acids. The CDR3 protein is CASSLGAGTKNIQYF. The CDR3 DNA follows: TGTGCCAGCAGTTTAGGTGCAGGGACCAAAAACATTCAGTACTTC.

This clonotype came up many times. This sequence joins TRBV5-1 and TRBJ2-7; D is unresolved. Germline V gene sequence: CDR1 SGHRS, CDR2 YFSETQ. V lost 0 bases and J 3 bases, leaving 10 bases between the germline ends. The CDR3 is 14 amino acids. CDR3 DNA: TGCGCCAGCAGCTTGGAAAATCCTATCTACGAGCAGTACTTC. As protein: CASSLENPIYEQYF.

This clonotype appeared many times. The rearrangement joins TRBV29-1 to TRBJ1-3, with D unclear. Trimming shortened V by 5 bases and J by 0 bases, and 5 bases separated the two germline ends. This CDR3 has 12 amino acids. Germline V gene data show CDR1 as SQVTM and CDR2 as ANQGSEA. CDR3 nucleotide sequence: TGCAGCGTTAGACTCTCTGGAAACACCATATATTTT. It yields the protein CSVRLSGNTIYF.

This clonotype showed up just a few times. The chain has TRBV28 and TRBJ2-2; 8 bases are a match to TRBD2. V dropped 10 bases and J dropped 5; count of bases not matched to a gene: 9. CDR1 MDHEN and CDR2 SYDVKM come from the germline V gene. The CDR3 is made up of 14 amino acids. CDR3 loop: CAIGLAGGTGELFF. The CDR3 DNA sequence: TGTGCCATCGGGTTGGCGGGGGGTACCGGGGAGCTGTTTTTT.

This clonotype was observed many times. The V call is TRBV5-1, the J call TRBJ1-2, with D hard to call. Germline V gives CDR1 SGHRS, CDR2 YFSETQ. Trimming took 0 bases from V and 4 from J, leaving 10 bases between them. The CDR3 consists of 14 residues. The CDR3: CASSLDSRSYGYTF. The CDR3 nucleotides read TGCGCCAGCAGCTTGGACAGCCGATCCTATGGCTACACCTTC.

At least ten counts were recorded for this clonotype. This chain connects TRBV6-1 to TRBJ1-5; no reliable D call. CDR1 and CDR2 from the germline V gene are MNHNS and SASEGT. Between the trimmed V and J ends, which lost 4 bases and 0 bases, there was a span of 10 bases. This CDR3 has 15 residues. This CDR3 is CASSGPGNSNQPQHF. DNA of the CDR3: TGTGCCAGCAGTGGACCGGGGAATAGCAATCAGCCCCAGCATTTT.

There are many counts of this clonotype. This chain connects TRBV5-6 to TRBJ2-2, with no clear D. The CDR3 is 13 amino acids. The germline gives CDR1 SGHDT, CDR2 YYEEEE. V lost 2 bases, J lost 5 bases, and 7 bases lay in between. The CDR3 DNA follows: TGTGCCAGCAGCTTAACAGCAACCGGGGAGCTGTTTTTT. Encoded protein: CASSLTATGELFF. Full variable domain (missing parts from reference TRBV5-6 and TRBJ2-2): DAGVTQSPTHLIKTRGQQVTLRCSPKSGHDTVSWYQQALGQGPQFIFQYYEEEERQRGNFPDRFSGHQFPNYSSELNVNALLLGDSALYLCASSLTATGELFFGEGSRLTVL.

This clonotype was recorded at least ten times. The chain is built from TRBV29-1 and TRBJ2-3; a weak D match, TRBD2 (6 bases). Germline values: CDR1 SQVTM, CDR2 ANQGSEA. This CDR3 has 16 residues. V shed 3 bases and J shed 5 bases, with 21 bases lying between them. CDR3 coding DNA: TGCAGCGTTGAGCCGATAACGGGACTTGAGGTAGATACGCAGTATTTT. Translated, it gives CSVEPITGLEVDTQYF.

This clonotype was seen ten or more times. The rearrangement joins TRBV7-2 to TRBJ2-7; TRBD2 might be the D (6 bases). The CDR3 has 13 amino acids. Germline CDR1 reads SGHTA; CDR2 reads FQGNSA. Trimming took off 0 bases at V and 6 bases at J, with 9 bases between the two ends. The CDR3 is CASSLADYLEQYF. CDR3 coding DNA: TGTGCCAGCAGCTTAGCGGACTACCTCGAGCAGTACTTC.

This clonotype was seen ten or more times. This sequence joins TRBV7-2 and TRBJ1-5; D might be TRBD1 (6 bases). The CDR3 is made up of 17 amino acids. Germline CDR1 reads SGHTA; CDR2 reads FQGNSA. V gave up 0 bases and J gave up 2 bases, with 14 bases separating them. CDR3 sequence: CASSLALEQGGNQPQHF. CDR3 nucleotides: TGTGCCAGCAGCTTAGCGTTGGAACAGGGTGGCAATCAGCCCCAGCATTTT. Full variable domain (remainder filled in from reference TRBV7-2 and TRBJ1-5): GAGVSQSPSNKVTEKGKDVELRCDPISGHTALYWYRQSLGQGLEFLIYFQGNSAPDKSGLPSDRFSAERTGGSVSTLTIQRTQQEDSAVYLCASSLALEQGGNQPQHFGDGTRLSIL.

There are many counts of this clonotype. V usage is TRBV4-2 and J usage is TRBJ2-1; 9 nucleotides align to TRBD2. Germline V lookup: CDR1 LGHNA, CDR2 YNFKEQ. V lost 4 bases to trimming and J lost 9 bases; unmatched junction nucleotides: 10. This CDR3 contains 15 residues. The CDR3 loop reads CASSLEGGRGFEQFF. Here the CDR3 DNA reads TGTGCCAGCAGCCTCGAGGGCGGGAGGGGATTTGAGCAGTTCTTC.

At least ten counts were recorded for this clonotype. The rearrangement links TRBV12-3 or TRBV12-4 to TRBJ2-3, with D possibly TRBD2 on 5 matching bases. V dropped 4 bases and J dropped 1 base, with 18 bases sitting between them. There are 17 residues in the CDR3. DNA of the CDR3: TGTGCCAGCAGTTCCGGGGTCCGGCCGCAAGGCACAGATACGCAGTATTTT. This translates into CASSSGVRPQGTDTQYF.

This clonotype has ten or more counts. The chain combines TRBV7-3 with TRBJ2-2; unclear D gene. The V gene lost 3 bases and the J gene lost 0 bases, with 11 bases spanning the gap. Germline lookup yields CDR1 SGHTA and CDR2 FQGTGA. The CDR3 has 16 residues. The chain's CDR3 is CASSFRPVSNTGELFF. Here the CDR3 DNA reads TGTGCCAGCAGCTTTCGGCCCGTTTCGAACACCGGGGAGCTGTTTTTT.

This clonotype has a count of ten or more. A read error may produce the germline difference seen at one junction end. The CDR3 region has the DNA TGTGCCAGCAGCCAAGATGGGACAGGGGGTCCCCTCTTC. Residues: CASSQDGTGGPLF. V gene TRBV4-2 combines with J gene TRBJ1-2; 11 nucleotides line up with TRBD1. The CDR3 is 13 amino acids. Germline lookup yields CDR1 LGHNA and CDR2 YNFKEQ.

This clonotype was detected ten times or more. A clone one base away is much larger, so this may be a read error. The chain is built from TRBV9 and TRBJ2-5; the match to TRBD1 covers 8 bases. The CDR3 runs to 13 residues. The ends lost 4 bases at V and 3 bases at J; junction bases unmatched: 2. The germline gives CDR1 SGDLS, CDR2 YYNGEE. CDR3 sequence (DNA): TGTGCCAGCAGCTTGGGACAGGAAGAGACCCAGTACTTC. Translation: CASSLGQEETQYF.

The chain couples TRBV20-1 to TRBJ2-1; 9 positions agree with TRBD2. With V trimmed by 3 bases and J by 8 bases, 11 bases remained unmatched. Germline CDR1 is DFQATT and CDR2 is SNEGSKA (reference sequence). The CDR3 sequence is 15 residues long. The CDR3 DNA sequence: TGCAGTGCTAGCCTCTGGACTAGCGTCAACCATGAGCAGTTCTTC. This encodes CSASLWTSVNHEQFF.

The V and J genes are TRBV7-2 and TRBJ2-1, with D perhaps assigned TRBD1 or TRBD2 (5 bases each). The CDR3 extends over 15 amino acids. Trimming took 2 bases from V and 7 from J, leaving 15 bases between them. Germline V gives CDR1 SGHTA, CDR2 FQGNSA. The DNA for the CDR3 is TGTGCCAGCAGCTTATGGTCCGGGACCACGAATGAGCAGTTCTTC. Encoded protein: CASSLWSGTTNEQFF.

The V gene is TRBV5-8, the J gene TRBJ1-1; weak D call: TRBD1 (6 bases). Germline CDR1 reads SGHTS; CDR2 reads YDEGEE. Trimming removed 2 bases at V and 2 bases at J, with 13 bases between. The CDR3 consists of 15 residues. The chain's CDR3 is CASSFFPGANTEAFF. As DNA, the CDR3 is TGTGCCAGCAGCTTTTTCCCGGGGGCCAACACTGAAGCTTTCTTT.

This clonotype was recorded many times. J is TRBJ2-3 and V is TRBV2; D remains unclear. Germline values: CDR1 SNHLY, CDR2 FYNNEI. The CDR3 spans 13 residues. With 0 bases removed from V and 6 bases from J, the gap between germline ends came to 7 bases. The CDR3 here is CASSEAARDTQYF. CDR3 DNA: TGTGCCAGCAGTGAAGCAGCCCGGGATACGCAGTATTTT.

This clonotype was detected many times. J is TRBJ2-7 and V is TRBV7-9; 7 nucleotides line up with TRBD1. The CDR3 consists of 13 residues. The ends lost 3 bases at V and 4 bases at J; junction bases unmatched: 3. Germline V gene lookup returns CDR1 SEHNR and CDR2 FQNEAQ (reference sequence). The CDR3 here is CASSFETGYEQYF. For the CDR3, the DNA is TGTGCCAGCAGCTTTGAGACAGGGTACGAGCAGTACTTC. Full variable domain (remainder filled in from reference TRBV7-9 and TRBJ2-7): DTGVSQNPRHKITKRGQNVTFRCDPISEHNRLYWYRQTLGQGPEFLTYFQNEAQLEKSRLLSDRFSAERPKGSFSTLEIQRTEQGDSAMYLCASSFETGYEQYFGPGTRLTVT.

V usage is TRBV20-1 and J usage is TRBJ2-7; TRBD2 aligns across 13 bases. The CDR3 sequence is 16 residues long. Looked up from germline, CDR1 is DFQATT and CDR2 is SNEGSKA (reference sequence). The V and J ends lost 3 bases and 2 bases, in that order; junction bases with no gene match: 7. This chain's CDR3 is CSASLFGTSGTYEQYF. CDR3 sequence (DNA): TGCAGTGCTAGCCTTTTCGGGACTAGCGGGACCTACGAGCAGTACTTC.

In this sample, this clonotype turned up a few times. The V call is TRBV7-9, the J call TRBJ2-1, with D perhaps TRBD2 (7 bases). V lost 4 bases and J lost 2, with 12 bases in between. Germline V lookup: CDR1 SEHNR, CDR2 FQNEAQ (reference sequence). The CDR3 covers 15 residues. In nucleotides, the CDR3 is TGTGCCAGCAGCTGGAGGGGGGGCGCCTACAATGAGCAGTTCTTC. Amino acid sequence: CASSWRGGAYNEQFF. Based on the CDR3 plus reference TRBV7-9 and TRBJ2-1, the full variable domain is DTGVSQNPRHKITKRGQNVTFRCDPISEHNRLYWYRQTLGQGPEFLTYFQNEAQLEKSRLLSDRFSAERPKGSFSTLEIQRTEQGDSAMYLCASSWRGGAYNEQFFGPGTRLTVL.

This clonotype appeared many times. The chain recombines TRBV5-1 with TRBJ1-1; unclear D gene. The CDR3 totals 15 residues. The germline V and J ends were trimmed by 4 bases and 0 bases, with 13 bases remaining between them. CDR1 and CDR2 (germline): SGHRS, YFSETQ. The DNA of the CDR3 is TGCGCCAGCAGCGCCGGCGGGCAGTTGAACACTGAAGCTTTCTTT. Amino acids: CASSAGGQLNTEAFF.

This clonotype was counted ten times or more. The CDR3 is CASSQEPLAGGPNEQYF. The CDR3 nucleotides read TGCGCCAGCAGCCAAGAGCCACTAGCGGGAGGGCCGAACGAGCAGTACTTC. The V gene is TRBV4-3, the J gene TRBJ2-7; 13 bases agree with TRBD2. Losses at the gene ends were 0 bases for V and 5 bases for J; bases not matched to a gene: 7. The V gene's germline CDR1 is LGHNA and CDR2 YSLEER. The length of the CDR3 is 17 residues.

The sample holds a few counts of this clonotype. This rearrangement joins TRBV6-5 to TRBJ2-7; D might be TRBD1 (5 bases). The V end lost 8 bases, the J end lost 0 bases, and 8 bases lay between the germline ends. The CDR3 runs to 12 residues. CDR1 is MNHEY and CDR2 is SVGAGI in the germline V gene. The CDR3 region has the DNA TGTGCCAGCGGTCAGGGCTCCTACGAGCAGTACTTC. As protein: CASGQGSYEQYF.

The chain joins TRBV6-5 to TRBJ2-3; D possibly corresponds to TRBD2 (5 bases). Trimming shortened V by 0 bases and J by 2 bases, and 12 bases separated the two germline ends. This CDR3 region has 16 residues. The V gene's germline CDR1 is MNHEY and CDR2 SVGAGI. DNA of the CDR3: TGTGCCAGCAGTTACTCGATCGGGATTTCCACAGATACGCAGTATTTT. This sequence encodes CASSYSIGISTDTQYF.